The 17 T cell receptor beta chains listed next were all sequenced from one sample in a study of CD8 T cells in ankylosing spondylitis (dated by TCRdb to 2016 to 2017). The library came from 5' RACE. Reads for this sample came from an Illumina HiSeq 2500. The public reads were reanalyzed by TCRdb: fastp trimming at Q25, MiXCR alignment, in-frame beta chains only. All rows with the same CDR3 protein become a single entry with the most common DNA and genes. This sample lists approximately 150,000 distinct CDR3 sequences; roughly 44% were detected once. The biggest ten clones account for about 15% of the sample. Source material: synovial fluid, either unsorted or a sorted T cell fraction (not recorded which). These receptors originate from a male donor with ankylosing spondylitis.

The count of this clonotype is one. The junction and the germline gene differ at one end; a read error may be behind it. The rearrangement links TRBV20-1 to TRBJ2-7, with 8 bases fitting TRBD1. CDR1 and CDR2 from the germline V gene are DFQATT and SNEGSKA (reference sequence). The CDR3 covers 14 residues. The CDR3 DNA reads as TGCAGTGCCAGAGGACAGGGAGTCCCCTACGAGCAGTACTTC. Translation: CSARGQGVPYEQYF.

The CDR3 sequence: CASSVGSSGSLVGQYF. CDR3 DNA: TGTGCCAGCAGCGTAGGATCTAGCGGGAGTTTGGTCGGGCAGTACTTC. The rearrangement links TRBV9 to TRBJ2-7, with 10 bases fitting TRBD2. J lost 9 bases, V lost 0 bases, and 12 bases had no gene match. Germline CDR1 reads SGDLS; CDR2 reads YYNGEE. The CDR3 extends over 16 amino acids.

The V gene is TRBV6-5, the J gene TRBJ1-2; D not certain. The CDR3 consists of 17 residues. Germline V gives CDR1 MNHEY, CDR2 SVGAGI. V shed 2 bases and J shed 4 bases, with 20 bases lying between them. This chain's CDR3 is CASSYGSSPLPFYGYTF. CDR3 sequence (DNA): TGTGCCAGCAGTTACGGGAGCAGCCCCCTCCCTTTCTATGGCTACACCTTC.

The chain couples TRBV4-2 to TRBJ2-7; 11 nucleotides align to TRBD2. The CDR3 is 17 amino acids. With V trimmed by 0 bases and J by 1 base, 5 bases remained unmatched. Germline V gene lookup returns CDR1 LGHNA and CDR2 YNFKEQ. The CDR3 DNA is TGTGCCAGCAGCCAAGAAGCGGCTAGCGGGAGGTCCTACGAGCAGTACTTC. Protein sequence: CASSQEAASGRSYEQYF.

This clonotype was counted only a few times. The V gene is TRBV18, the J gene TRBJ1-2, with unresolved D. Germline V gives CDR1 KGHSH, CDR2 LQKENI. The CDR3 length is 15 residues. The V end was cut by 0 bases, the J end by 5 bases, with 13 bases between. CDR3 loop: CASSPPGSPWYGYTF. The CDR3 DNA reads TGTGCCAGCTCACCACCGGGGAGCCCGTGGTATGGCTACACCTTC.

This chain links TRBV28 with TRBJ2-5; D uncertain. Germline values: CDR1 MDHEN, CDR2 SYDVKM. Trimming removed 3 bases from V and 1 base from J, with 12 bases in between. CDR3 length: 15 amino acids. The CDR3 loop is CASSLGMRLQETQYF. The CDR3 DNA reads as TGTGCCAGCAGTTTGGGGATGCGGCTCCAAGAGACCCAGTACTTC.

This clonotype was detected only a few times. The chain uses TRBV4-3 and TRBJ1-2; TRBD1 matches 8 bases. Germline assignment: CDR1 LGHNA and CDR2 YSLEER. V was pared by 5 bases and J by 4 bases, with 9 bases of the junction left unmatched. CDR3 length: 15 residues. CDR3 region: CASSKDRELSYGYTF. In DNA, the CDR3 is TGCGCCAGCAGCAAGGACAGGGAGCTATCCTATGGCTACACCTTC.

The CDR3 here is CSARGWGLRDNEQFF. The CDR3 DNA reads as TGCAGTGCTAGAGGGTGGGGACTTAGGGACAATGAGCAGTTCTTC. This chain joins TRBV20-1 and TRBJ2-1; D may be TRBD2 (6 bases). CDR1 and CDR2 (germline): DFQATT, SNEGSKA (reference sequence). The CDR3 has 15 amino acids. Trimming left V 1 base short and J 5 bases short, with 15 bases between.

This chain joins TRBV20-1 and TRBJ1-2; 7 bases are shared with TRBD1. Losses at the gene ends were 1 base for V and 4 bases for J; bases not matched to a gene: 6. The CDR3 spans 14 residues. The germline CDR1 and CDR2 sequences are DFQATT and SNEGSKA (reference sequence). CDR3 DNA: TGCAGTGCTAGAGGGGGACAGATCAGCTATGGCTACACCTTC. Its protein is CSARGGQISYGYTF.

This clonotype has a handful of counts. The CDR3 loop is CASSAGPWGTGELFF. The CDR3 DNA follows: TGTGCCAGCAGCGCGGGCCCCTGGGGCACCGGGGAGCTGTTTTTT. This chain uses TRBV12-3 or TRBV12-4 with TRBJ2-2; perhaps TRBD2 as D (5 bases). V was trimmed by 6 bases and J by 4 bases, leaving 15 bases between them. The CDR3 length is 15 residues.

In this sample, this clonotype turned up a few times. The CDR3 loop is CASSAGQGARWEKLFF. CDR3 in DNA: TGTGCCAGCAGCGCGGGACAGGGGGCGCGGTGGGAAAAACTGTTTTTT. The rearrangement joins TRBV7-9 to TRBJ1-4; 12 nucleotides match TRBD1. V was clipped by 5 bases and J by 8 bases; unmatched bases: 9. This CDR3 is built from 16 residues. Germline V lookup: CDR1 SEHNR, CDR2 FQNEAQ (reference sequence).

This clonotype occurred many times. The rearrangement links TRBV5-1 to TRBJ2-2; 7 bases are shared with TRBD2. V trimming: 0 bases; J trimming: 1 base; junction bases outside the gene matches: 6. The CDR3 has 17 amino acids. Germline values: CDR1 SGHRS, CDR2 YFSETQ. The CDR3 reads CASSLEGAGVNTGELFF. CDR3 bases: TGCGCCAGCAGCTTGGAAGGGGCGGGAGTGAACACCGGGGAGCTGTTTTTT.

This clonotype was detected a few times. The V call is TRBV25-1, the J call TRBJ2-2; a possible D gene is TRBD2 (6 bases). Trimming removed 1 base at V and 7 bases at J, with 10 bases between. From germline, CDR1 is MGHDK and CDR2 SYGVNS. The length of the CDR3 is 14 residues. The CDR3: CASSESEGVGELFF. The CDR3 nucleotides are TGTGCCAGCAGTGAATCGGAGGGAGTCGGGGAGCTGTTTTTT.

The genes are TRBV5-5 and TRBJ2-7; no reliable D call. V was clipped by 3 bases and J by 3 bases, with 13 bases between them. Germline V gene lookup returns CDR1 SGHKS and CDR2 YYEKEE (reference sequence). The CDR3 has 14 amino acids. CDR3 sequence: CASSSVLLGYEQYF. The CDR3 DNA sequence: TGTGCCAGCAGCTCCGTGCTCCTCGGCTACGAGCAGTACTTC.

This clonotype has more than one count but fewer than ten. The V call is TRBV5-1, the J call TRBJ2-7, with D perhaps matching TRBD1 or TRBD2 (5 bases each). CDR3 length: 14 amino acids. The V end was cut by 0 bases, the J end by 2 bases, with 9 bases between. Per germline, CDR1 SGHRS and CDR2 YFSETQ. CDR3 sequence: CASSLGLGAYEQYF. Written as DNA, the CDR3 is TGCGCCAGCAGCTTGGGGCTGGGGGCCTACGAGCAGTACTTC.

V gene TRBV6-1 combines with J gene TRBJ1-2, with a tentative D call TRBD1 (6 bases). V was clipped by 6 bases and J by 4 bases, with 18 bases between them. Germline assignment: CDR1 MNHNS and CDR2 SASEGT. The CDR3 totals 15 residues. The CDR3 here is CASRGGGGPIYGYTF. The CDR3 nucleotides read TGTGCCAGCAGAGGGGGTGGGGGCCCGATCTATGGCTACACCTTC.

The genes are TRBV7-9 and TRBJ2-2; TRBD1 aligns across 9 bases. The V gene's germline CDR1 is SEHNR and CDR2 FQNEAQ (reference sequence). V trimming: 5 bases; J trimming: 5 bases; junction bases outside the gene matches: 12. This CDR3 spans 17 amino acids. CDR3 loop: CASSNWTGAGGTGELFF. In DNA form, the CDR3 reads TGTGCCAGCAGCAATTGGACAGGGGCTGGGGGGACCGGGGAGCTGTTTTTT.